This T cell receptor beta chain was sequenced for a study of regulatory T cells in long-lasting Graves disease. Study details: The study counted Graves' disease as persistent given over 5 years of antithyroid drugs and positive TSH receptor antibodies.

Turning to this clonotype: As yet, its antigen is unknown.

The CDR3 runs to 12 residues. Per germline, CDR1 MNHEY and CDR2 SVGEGT. Trimming cost V 0 bases and J 7 bases, with 6 bases left between them. Study-level findings and limits: TRBV28, TRBJ1-2 and TRBJ2-5 were favored in persistent disease.

This sample's time point: persistent/refractory GD, antithyroid drugs over 5 years with positive TRAb. RNA from PBMCs was the source of the TCR library. Recruitment took place at an endocrinology department in Xi'an, China. Arm-PCR of CDR3 regions and iRepertoire HTBI primers were used to build TCR beta libraries. MiXCR, applied by TCRdb to the multiplex PCR reads, yields one record per CDR3 protein. The top ten clones hold more than 50% of a sample with about 290,000 distinct CDR3 sequences, 22% of them seen once. This rearrangement joins TRBV6-2 or TRBV6-3 to TRBJ1-1; D is uncertain. Source: peripheral blood mononuclear cells (PBMCs), taken when the disease was refractory, from a patient treated with antithyroid drugs. This sequence originates from a female donor with Graves disease. This CDR3 is CASSYSKLEAFF. The CDR3 bases are TGTGCCAGCAGTTACTCGAAGCTTGAAGCTTTCTTT.